This T cell receptor (beta chain) is drawn from a study of T cells in Graves' hyperthyroidism and ophthalmopathy. Study as a whole: Peripheral blood sampling occurred at initial diagnosis, before any treatment.

Patients counted as stable if ophthalmopathy did not develop within 18 months. Researchers amplified the TCR beta CDR3 regions from RNA transcripts. RT-PCR in the first round (using the HTBI primer set) targeted the TCR CDR3. TCRdb re-called the multiplex PCR reads with MiXCR, one entry per CDR3 protein. The sample shows about 96,000 distinct CDR3 sequences, roughly half of them seen only once. Trimming cost V 1 base and J 6 bases, with 12 bases left between them. This CDR3 is built from 14 residues. From germline, CDR1 is SGHVS and CDR2 FQNEAQ. This clonotype was sampled from a woman in her forties with Graves' hyperthyroidism. What was sequenced was blood. V and J are TRBV7-8 and TRBJ1-2; D gene uncertain. CDR3 amino acids: CASSLVGQHHGYTF. The CDR3 DNA sequence: TGTGCCAGCAGCTTAGTCGGGCAGCACCATGGCTACACCTTC.